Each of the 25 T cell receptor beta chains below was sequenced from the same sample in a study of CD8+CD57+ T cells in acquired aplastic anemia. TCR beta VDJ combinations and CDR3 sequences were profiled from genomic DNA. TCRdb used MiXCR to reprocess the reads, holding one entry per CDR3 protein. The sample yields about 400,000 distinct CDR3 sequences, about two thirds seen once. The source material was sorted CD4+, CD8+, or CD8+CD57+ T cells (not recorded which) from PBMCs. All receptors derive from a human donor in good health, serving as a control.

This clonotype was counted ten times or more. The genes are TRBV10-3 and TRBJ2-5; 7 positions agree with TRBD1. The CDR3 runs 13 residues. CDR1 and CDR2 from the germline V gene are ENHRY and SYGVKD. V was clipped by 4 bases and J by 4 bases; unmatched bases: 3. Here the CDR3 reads CAISAKGAETQYF. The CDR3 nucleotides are TGTGCCATCAGTGCAAAGGGGGCAGAGACCCAGTACTTC.

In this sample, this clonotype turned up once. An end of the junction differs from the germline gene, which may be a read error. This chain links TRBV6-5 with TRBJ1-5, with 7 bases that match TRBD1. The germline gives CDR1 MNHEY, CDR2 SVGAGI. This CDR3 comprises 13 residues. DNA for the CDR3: TGTGCCAGCAGGGGGACAGACAATCAGCCCCAGCACTTT. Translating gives CASRGTDNQPQHF.

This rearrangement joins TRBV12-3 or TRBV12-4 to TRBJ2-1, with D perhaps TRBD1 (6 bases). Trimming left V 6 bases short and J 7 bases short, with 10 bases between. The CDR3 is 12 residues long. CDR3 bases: TGTGCCAGCAGCAGGGGATGGAATGAGCAGTTCTTC. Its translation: CASSRGWNEQFF.

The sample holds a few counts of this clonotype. The CDR3 nucleotides are TGCAGCGTTGGGACAGGAGAAGGGACTGAAGCTTTCTTT. Protein sequence: CSVGTGEGTEAFF. This rearrangement joins TRBV29-1 to TRBJ1-1; TRBD1 matches at 7 bases. V lost 4 bases and J lost 5; bases outside the gene matches: 7. The CDR3 runs to 13 residues. Per the germline V gene, CDR1 is SQVTM and CDR2 is ANQGSEA.

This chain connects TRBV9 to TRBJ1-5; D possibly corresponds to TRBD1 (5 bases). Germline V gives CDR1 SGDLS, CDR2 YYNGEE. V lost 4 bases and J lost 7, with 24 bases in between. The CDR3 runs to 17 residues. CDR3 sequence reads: CASSLETRGDTQQPQHF. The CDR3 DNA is TGTGCCAGCAGCTTAGAGACTAGGGGCGATACGCAGCAGCCCCAGCATTTT.

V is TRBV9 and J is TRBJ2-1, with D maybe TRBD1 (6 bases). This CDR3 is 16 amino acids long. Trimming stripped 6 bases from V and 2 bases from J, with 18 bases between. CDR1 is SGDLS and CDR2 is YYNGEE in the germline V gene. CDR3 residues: CASTGALGGTYNEQFF. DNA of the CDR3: TGTGCCAGCACCGGCGCCCTAGGGGGAACCTACAATGAGCAGTTCTTC.

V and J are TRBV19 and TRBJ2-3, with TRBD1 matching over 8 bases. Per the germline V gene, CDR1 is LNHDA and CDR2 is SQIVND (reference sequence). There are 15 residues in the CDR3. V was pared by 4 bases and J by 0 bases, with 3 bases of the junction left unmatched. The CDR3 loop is CASSTGQGSTDTQYF. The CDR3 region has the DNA TGTGCCAGTAGTACAGGACAGGGCAGCACAGATACGCAGTATTTT. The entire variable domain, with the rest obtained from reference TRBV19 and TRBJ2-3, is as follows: DGGITQSPKYLFRKEGQNVTLSCEQNLNHDAMYWYRQDPGQGLRLIYYSQIVNDFQKGDIAEGYSVSREKKESFPLTVTSAQKNPTAFYLCASSTGQGSTDTQYFGPGTRLTVL.

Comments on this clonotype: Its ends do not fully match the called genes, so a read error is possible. CDR3 nucleotides: TGTGCCAGCAGCCTACGGGACAACTGGTACACTACGCGGTATTTT. This codes for CASSLRDNWYTTRYF. V gene TRBV7-2 combines with J gene TRBJ2-3; maybe TRBD1 (6 bases). The length of the CDR3 is 15 residues. CDR1 is SGHTA, CDR2 FQGNSA, per germline.

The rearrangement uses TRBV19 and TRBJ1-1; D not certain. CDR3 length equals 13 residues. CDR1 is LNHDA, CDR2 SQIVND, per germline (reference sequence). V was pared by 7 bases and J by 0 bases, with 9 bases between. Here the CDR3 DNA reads TGTGCCAGTAACCACGAACTGAACACTGAAGCTTTCTTT. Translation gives CASNHELNTEAFF.

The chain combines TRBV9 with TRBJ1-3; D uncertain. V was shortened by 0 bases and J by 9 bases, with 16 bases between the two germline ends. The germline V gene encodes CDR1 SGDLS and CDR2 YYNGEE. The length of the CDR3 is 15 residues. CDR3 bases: TGTGCCAGCAGCGTAGCCGGGAGTGTTGGCACCACCATATATTTT. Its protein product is CASSVAGSVGTTIYF.

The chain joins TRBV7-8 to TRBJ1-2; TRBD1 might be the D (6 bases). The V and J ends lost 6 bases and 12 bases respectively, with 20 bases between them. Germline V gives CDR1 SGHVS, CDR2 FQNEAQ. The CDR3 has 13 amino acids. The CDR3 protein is CASRPDRRSGNTF. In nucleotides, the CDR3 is TGTGCCAGCAGACCCGACAGGCGCTCTGGAAACACCTTC.

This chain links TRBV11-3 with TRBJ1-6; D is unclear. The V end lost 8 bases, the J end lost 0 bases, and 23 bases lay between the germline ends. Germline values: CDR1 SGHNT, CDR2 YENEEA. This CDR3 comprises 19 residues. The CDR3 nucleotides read TGTGCCAGCGGCACGGATTACAGAGACCCAAGCTCCTATAATTCACCCCTCCACTTT. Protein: CASGTDYRDPSSYNSPLHF. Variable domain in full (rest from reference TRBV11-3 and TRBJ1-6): EAGVVQSPRYKIIEKKQPVAFWCNPISGHNTLYWYLQNLGQGPELLIRYENEEAVDDSQLPKDRFSAERLKGVDSTLKIQPAELGDSAVYLCASGTDYRDPSSYNSPLHFGNGTRLTVT.

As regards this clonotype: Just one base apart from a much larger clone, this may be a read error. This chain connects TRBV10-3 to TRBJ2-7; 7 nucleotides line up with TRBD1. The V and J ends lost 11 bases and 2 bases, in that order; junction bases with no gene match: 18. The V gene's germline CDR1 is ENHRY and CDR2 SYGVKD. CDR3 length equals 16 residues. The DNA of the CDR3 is TGTGCCGGCAGTGCCACCCAGGACAGGTTCGCCTACGAGCAGTACTTC. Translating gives CAGSATQDRFAYEQYF.

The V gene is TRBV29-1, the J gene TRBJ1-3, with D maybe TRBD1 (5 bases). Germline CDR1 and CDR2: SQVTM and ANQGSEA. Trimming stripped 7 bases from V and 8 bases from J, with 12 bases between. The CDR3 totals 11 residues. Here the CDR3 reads CSGQCGDTIYF. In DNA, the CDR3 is TGCAGCGGACAGTGCGGGGACACCATATATTTT.

CDR3 nucleotide sequence: TGTGCCAGCAGCCAAGATTGGGGGGAAAGCACAGATACGCAGTATTTT. This sequence encodes CASSQDWGESTDTQYF. V usage is TRBV5-5 and J usage is TRBJ2-3, with D tentatively TRBD2 (6 bases). V was cut by 4 bases and J by 0 bases, with 15 bases left in between. The length of the CDR3 is 16 residues. The V gene's germline CDR1 is SGHKS and CDR2 YYEKEE (reference sequence). The full variable domain, its missing parts supplied by reference TRBV5-5 and TRBJ2-3, is DAGVTQSPTHLIKTRGQQVTLRCSPISGHKSVSWYQQVLGQGPQFIFQYYEKEERGRGNFPDRFSARQFPNYSSELNVNALLLGDSALYLCASSQDWGESTDTQYFGPGTRLTVL.

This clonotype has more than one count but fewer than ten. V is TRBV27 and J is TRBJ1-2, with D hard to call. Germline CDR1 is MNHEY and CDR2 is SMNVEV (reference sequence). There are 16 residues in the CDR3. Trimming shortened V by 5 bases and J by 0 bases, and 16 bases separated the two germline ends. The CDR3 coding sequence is TGTGCCAGCAGTCCAAGCGTACAGCAGGCTAACTATGGCTACACCTTC. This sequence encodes CASSPSVQQANYGYTF.

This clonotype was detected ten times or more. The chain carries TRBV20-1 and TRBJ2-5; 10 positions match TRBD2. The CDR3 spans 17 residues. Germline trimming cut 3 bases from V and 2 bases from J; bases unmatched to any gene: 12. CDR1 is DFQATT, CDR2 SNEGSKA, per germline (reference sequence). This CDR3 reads CSASSSSGGFRQETQYF. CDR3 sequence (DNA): TGCAGTGCTAGTTCGTCTAGCGGGGGATTTCGGCAAGAGACCCAGTACTTC.

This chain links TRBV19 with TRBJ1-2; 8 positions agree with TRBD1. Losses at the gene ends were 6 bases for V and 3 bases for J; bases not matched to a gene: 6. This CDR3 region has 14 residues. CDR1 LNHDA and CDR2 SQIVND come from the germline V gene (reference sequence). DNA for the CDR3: TGTGCCAGTAGCCGGACAGGGAGGGACTATGGCTACACCTTC. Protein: CASSRTGRDYGYTF.

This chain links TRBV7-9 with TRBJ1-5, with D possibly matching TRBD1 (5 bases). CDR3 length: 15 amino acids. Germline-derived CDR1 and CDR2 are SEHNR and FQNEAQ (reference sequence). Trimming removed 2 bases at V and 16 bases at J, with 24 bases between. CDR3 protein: CASSLPYRYKGNTHF. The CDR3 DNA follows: TGTGCCAGCAGCTTACCCTACAGGTATAAGGGGAACACTCATTTT.

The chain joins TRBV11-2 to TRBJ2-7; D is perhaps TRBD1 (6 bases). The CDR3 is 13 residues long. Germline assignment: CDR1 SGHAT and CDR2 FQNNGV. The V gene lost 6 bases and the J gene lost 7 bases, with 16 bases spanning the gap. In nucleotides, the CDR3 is TGTGCCAGCAGATTGCCAGGGGCGCGAGAGCAGTACTTC. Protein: CASRLPGAREQYF.

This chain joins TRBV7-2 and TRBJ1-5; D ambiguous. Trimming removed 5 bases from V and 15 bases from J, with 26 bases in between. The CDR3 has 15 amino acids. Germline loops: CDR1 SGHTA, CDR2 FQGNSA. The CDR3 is CASSGAYEQYHRPHF. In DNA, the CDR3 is TGTGCCAGCAGCGGAGCTTACGAGCAGTACCACCGCCCGCATTTT.

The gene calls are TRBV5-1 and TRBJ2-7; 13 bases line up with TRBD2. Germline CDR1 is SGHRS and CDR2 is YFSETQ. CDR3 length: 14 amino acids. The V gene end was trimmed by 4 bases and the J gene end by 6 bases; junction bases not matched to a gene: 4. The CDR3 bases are TGCGCCAGCAGCCCTGGACTAGCGGGAGCCGAGCAGTACGTC. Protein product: CASSPGLAGAEQYV.

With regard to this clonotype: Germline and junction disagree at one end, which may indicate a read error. CDR3 DNA sequence: TGTGCCAGCAGCTTATCAGCCCCCGGCCCGAGAGGCTACTTC. Its protein is CASSLSAPGPRGYF. The V call is TRBV7-2, the J call TRBJ2-1; D ambiguous. Germline-derived CDR1 and CDR2 are SGHTA and FQGNSA. The CDR3 sequence is 14 residues long.

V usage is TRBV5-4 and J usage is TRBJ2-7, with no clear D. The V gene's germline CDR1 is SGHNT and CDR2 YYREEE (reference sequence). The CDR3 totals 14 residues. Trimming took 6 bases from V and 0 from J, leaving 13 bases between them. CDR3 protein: CASTFSSCSYEQYF. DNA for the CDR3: TGTGCCAGCACCTTTTCATCTTGCTCCTACGAGCAGTACTTC.

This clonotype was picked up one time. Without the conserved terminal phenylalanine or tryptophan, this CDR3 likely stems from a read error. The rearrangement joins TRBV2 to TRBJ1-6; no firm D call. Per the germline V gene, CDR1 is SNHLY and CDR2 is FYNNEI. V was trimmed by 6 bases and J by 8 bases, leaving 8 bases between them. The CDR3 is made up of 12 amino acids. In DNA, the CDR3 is TGTGCCAGCAGCGCTAATCATTCACCCCTCCACATT. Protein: CASSANHSPLHI.